Following are 2 T cell receptor beta chains from one sample sequenced in a study of identical twins. TCRdb re-derived calls from the 5' RACE reads in MiXCR, one entry per CDR3 protein. The data show some 690,000 distinct CDR3 sequences, approximately 22% seen once. These records were also assigned to another study, of T cells expressing NK-cell markers.

Sequenced input: PBMCs. The receptors were gathered from a woman younger than 30 in good health.

The chain couples TRBV5-1 to TRBJ2-7; D remains unclear. CDR1 is SGHRS, CDR2 YFSETQ, per germline. The germline V and J ends were trimmed by 5 bases and 6 bases, with 15 bases remaining between them. The CDR3 is made up of 13 amino acids. Here the CDR3 reads CASSPLMGSEQYF. DNA of the CDR3: TGCGCCAGCAGTCCTTTAATGGGATCCGAGCAGTACTTC. Filled out from reference TRBV5-1 and TRBJ2-7, the complete variable domain reads KAGVTQTPRYLIKTRGQQVTLSCSPISGHRSVSWYQQTPGQGLQFLFEYFSETQRNKGNFPGRFSGRQFSNSRSEMNVSTLELGDSALYLCASSPLMGSEQYFGPGTRLTVT.

This clonotype was seen just once. This chain joins TRBV6-1 and TRBJ2-7; D may be TRBD2 (6 bases). The CDR3 spans 14 residues. Germline-derived CDR1 and CDR2 are MNHNS and SASEGT. V was trimmed by 6 bases and J by 2 bases, leaving 14 bases between them. The CDR3 spells CASRRRESTYEQYF. The CDR3 coding sequence is TGTGCCAGCAGGCGGCGGGAAAGCACCTACGAGCAGTACTTC.